A single sample is the source of the 23 T cell receptor beta chains below, sequenced in a study of shared clonotypes between healthy human individuals (dated by TCRdb to about 2020). CD8 naive samples were CD45RO-negative cells positively selected for CCR7, giving a CD45RA+CCR7+ population that excluded TemRA cells. The library was obtained by the immunoSEQ multiplex PCR assay. TCRdb mirrors the immuneACCESS table, restricted to in-frame sequences. Some clones are absent from its copies; in checked studies, under half trace to an unresolved V gene, and the reason for the others is unknown. Recorded for this sample are nearly 2 million clones; about 95% of them occurred a single time. Of the sample, 1.2% is held by the ten largest clones. The specimen was naive CD8+ T cells sorted from blood. Read against the paper, the sample's cell subset or site label means: CD45RA+CCR7+. The receptors were sampled from a man younger than 35 in good health.

This rearrangement joins TRBV30 to TRBJ1-6; D perhaps matches TRBD1 (5 bases). The CDR3 sequence is 13 residues long. Germline V gene lookup returns CDR1 GTSNPN and CDR2 SVGIG (reference sequence). With 1 base removed from V and 10 bases from J, the gap between germline ends came to 11 bases. The CDR3, as DNA: TGTGCCTGGAGTGGACAGCCAGAATCACCCCTCCACTTT. It translates to CAWSGQPESPLHF.

Comment on this clone: Within the sample, other DNA sequences also encode this same CDR3. V is TRBV13 and J is TRBJ2-7; the match to TRBD2 covers 7 bases. Germline loops: CDR1 PRHDT, CDR2 FYEKMQ (reference sequence). The V segment lost 5 bases and the J segment 2 bases; nucleotides outside the gene matches: 3. The CDR3 loop spans 13 amino acids. CDR3 loop: CASSPGTTYEQYF. In nucleotides, the CDR3 is TGTGCCAGCAGCCCCGGGACTACCTACGAGCAGTACTTC.

J is TRBJ2-7 and V is TRBV28; 7 bases map to TRBD1. The CDR3 extends over 12 amino acids. J lost 9 bases, V lost 6 bases, and 8 bases had no gene match. Germline CDR1 and CDR2: MDHEN and SYDVKM. The CDR3 DNA reads as TGTGCCAGCAGCTACGACAGGGTTCCGCAGTACTTC. Amino acid sequence: CASSYDRVPQYF.

The chain links TRBV7-9 to TRBJ2-3; weak D call: TRBD1 (6 bases). The CDR3 consists of 15 residues. V was clipped by 1 base and J by 1 base, with 9 bases between them. Germline V gives CDR1 SEHNR, CDR2 FQNEAQ (reference sequence). The CDR3 bases are TGTGCCAGCAGCTTAGGGACAGCGGGCACAGATACGCAGTATTTT. This gives the protein CASSLGTAGTDTQYF.

The rearrangement links TRBV10-3 to TRBJ1-1; a possible D gene is TRBD1 (6 bases). The V gene's germline CDR1 is ENHRY and CDR2 SYGVKD. With 1 base removed from V and 1 base from J, the gap between germline ends came to 7 bases. The CDR3 runs to 14 residues. The chain's CDR3 is CAISEWGPNTEAFF. CDR3 nucleotides: TGTGCCATCAGTGAGTGGGGGCCGAACACTGAAGCTTTCTTT.

The rearrangement links TRBV27 to TRBJ1-1, with 8 bases fitting TRBD1. Germline assignment: CDR1 MNHEY and CDR2 SMNVEV (reference sequence). J lost 11 bases, V lost 3 bases, and 8 bases had no gene match. The CDR3 spans 13 residues. In nucleotides, the CDR3 is TGTGCCAGCAGTTTCGGTTCGGACAGGGCTGCTTTCTTT. Its translation: CASSFGSDRAAFF.

V is TRBV28 and J is TRBJ2-5; D assignment may be TRBD1 or TRBD2 (6 bases each). In germline, CDR1 is MDHEN, CDR2 SYDVKM. V was pared by 3 bases and J by 3 bases, with 11 bases between. CDR3 length: 14 residues. CDR3 bases: TGTGCCAGCAGTTTTGAGAGGGGGGAAGAGACCCAGTACTTC. It yields the protein CASSFERGEETQYF.

The rearrangement uses TRBV6-1 and TRBJ1-6; no clear D. Germline V gene sequence: CDR1 MNHNS, CDR2 SASEGT. The CDR3 extends over 15 amino acids. Trimming removed 2 bases from V and 7 bases from J, with 12 bases in between. The CDR3 DNA reads TGTGCCAGCAGTGAAACGGGAACAGTCAATTCACCCCTCCACTTT. Translating it yields CASSETGTVNSPLHF.

The gene calls are TRBV27 and TRBJ2-5; no clear D gene. The CDR3 is 16 residues long. Trimming removed 2 bases from V and 2 bases from J, with 15 bases in between. Germline CDR1 reads MNHEY; CDR2 reads SMNVEV (reference sequence). CDR3: CASSLLWGNHQETQYF. CDR3 DNA: TGTGCCAGCAGTTTACTCTGGGGAAACCATCAAGAGACCCAGTACTTC.

Comments on this clone: Distinct nucleotide sequences in the sample also encode this CDR3. This chain links TRBV4-1 with TRBJ2-2; a possible D gene is TRBD1 (6 bases). CDR3 length equals 13 residues. Per germline, CDR1 MGHRA and CDR2 YSYEKL. V was trimmed by 4 bases and J by 4 bases, leaving 7 bases between them. The CDR3 sequence: CASSPGATGELFF. The CDR3 DNA sequence: TGCGCCAGCAGCCCAGGGGCCACCGGGGAGCTGTTTTTT.

This chain joins TRBV5-4 and TRBJ1-6, with TRBD1 as a possible D gene (5 bases). Germline-derived CDR1 and CDR2 are SGHNT and YYREEE (reference sequence). This CDR3 has 14 amino acids. Trimming took off 0 bases at V and 7 bases at J, with 8 bases between the two ends. CDR3 in amino acids: CASSLGQQNSPLHF. The CDR3 region has the DNA TGTGCCAGCAGCTTGGGACAGCAAAATTCACCCCTCCACTTT.

The rearrangement joins TRBV7-2 to TRBJ2-7, with 7 bases identical to TRBD2. Germline lookup yields CDR1 SGHTA and CDR2 FQGNSA. V was clipped by 5 bases and J by 2 bases; unmatched bases: 6. The CDR3 has 14 amino acids. The CDR3 sequence: CASSRPLAPYEQYF. CDR3 DNA sequence: TGTGCCAGCAGCCGGCCACTAGCGCCCTACGAGCAGTACTTC.

The rearrangement joins TRBV6-5 to TRBJ1-2; 11 bases match TRBD1. The CDR3 extends over 15 amino acids. Per germline, CDR1 MNHEY and CDR2 SVGAGI. J was trimmed by 7 bases and V by 2 bases; bases with no gene match: 6. The CDR3 DNA follows: TGTGCCAGCAGTTACGTCGGACAGGGGGCGGGTGGCTACACCTTC. As protein: CASSYVGQGAGGYTF.

This chain links TRBV30 with TRBJ2-7; 8 bases align to TRBD2. The CDR3 extends over 14 amino acids. V lost 0 bases, J lost 7 bases, and 8 bases stayed unmatched. The germline CDR1 and CDR2 sequences are GTSNPN and SVGIG (reference sequence). The CDR3 nucleotides are TGTGCCTGGAGTGTTCGTAGCGGGATGGGGGAGCAGTACTTC. Amino acid sequence: CAWSVRSGMGEQYF.

J is TRBJ1-2 and V is TRBV27; a possible D gene is TRBD1 (6 bases). The CDR3 loop spans 15 amino acids. CDR1 is MNHEY and CDR2 is SMNVEV in the germline V gene (reference sequence). Between the trimmed V and J ends, which lost 6 bases and 8 bases, there was a span of 22 bases. This CDR3 is CASSLLGQDLLGYTF. CDR3 DNA sequence: TGTGCCAGCAGCCTCCTGGGACAAGATTTGTTGGGCTACACCTTC.

Worth noting for this clone: Other nucleotide sequences in the sample specify the same CDR3. V gene TRBV5-4 combines with J gene TRBJ1-1; the D is unclear. Trimming cost V 4 bases and J 0 bases, with 10 bases left between them. Germline CDR1 is SGHNT and CDR2 is YYREEE (reference sequence). The length of the CDR3 is 14 residues. CDR3: CASSLGRLNTEAFF. The CDR3 region has the DNA TGTGCCAGCAGCCTTGGGCGGTTGAACACTGAAGCTTTCTTT.

The chain couples TRBV2 to TRBJ2-7; TRBD2 matches 8 bases. Looked up from germline, CDR1 is SNHLY and CDR2 is FYNNEI. Unmatched junction bases numbered 3, after V lost 2 bases and J lost 0 bases. The CDR3 length is 15 residues. This CDR3 reads CASSEPAGVSYEQYF. CDR3 bases: TGTGCCAGCAGTGAACCAGCGGGAGTCTCCTACGAGCAGTACTTC.

This chain connects TRBV7-2 to TRBJ1-2; no clear D gene. The CDR3 consists of 14 residues. The germline V and J ends were trimmed by 5 bases and 3 bases, with 13 bases remaining between them. The germline V gene encodes CDR1 SGHTA and CDR2 FQGNSA. The CDR3 loop is CASSPGFWDYGYTF. Written as DNA, the CDR3 is TGTGCCAGCAGCCCCGGGTTTTGGGACTATGGCTACACCTTC.

The gene calls are TRBV6-6 and TRBJ2-7; no firm D call. This CDR3 is 13 amino acids long. Trimming took 2 bases from V and 3 from J, leaving 8 bases between them. Germline values: CDR1 MNHNY, CDR2 SVGAGI (reference sequence). Here the CDR3 reads CASSYARDYEQYF. In DNA form, the CDR3 reads TGTGCCAGCAGTTACGCCCGCGACTACGAGCAGTACTTC.

This chain connects TRBV6-6 to TRBJ1-1; D unresolved. Trimming removed 5 bases at V and 1 base at J, with 14 bases between. The germline gives CDR1 MNHNY, CDR2 SVGAGI (reference sequence). The CDR3 runs 15 residues. The CDR3 protein is CASSPQQWKNTEAFF. The DNA for the CDR3 is TGTGCCAGCAGTCCCCAGCAATGGAAGAACACTGAAGCTTTCTTT.

This clone was detected once. V is TRBV4-1 and J is TRBJ2-2; 10 nucleotides align to TRBD2. Germline V gene data show CDR1 as MGHRA and CDR2 as YSYEKL. The CDR3 contains 16 residues. V dropped 0 bases and J dropped 6; count of bases not matched to a gene: 4. The CDR3 reads CASSQDTSGISGELFF. The DNA of the CDR3 is TGCGCCAGCAGCCAAGATACTAGCGGGATCTCCGGGGAGCTGTTTTTT.

V and J are TRBV7-9 and TRBJ2-5; 7 nucleotides match TRBD2. The V segment lost 2 bases and the J segment 1 base; nucleotides outside the gene matches: 4. In germline, CDR1 is SEHNR, CDR2 FQNEAQ (reference sequence). This CDR3 region has 15 residues. The CDR3 here is CASSLSREVQETQYF. DNA for the CDR3: TGTGCCAGCAGCTTATCCCGGGAGGTCCAAGAGACCCAGTACTTC.

The J gene is TRBJ2-7, the V gene TRBV9, with 9 positions matching TRBD2. The germline V gene has CDR1 SGDLS and CDR2 YYNGEE. V was pared by 4 bases and J by 2 bases, with 7 bases of the junction left unmatched. The CDR3 runs to 15 residues. The CDR3 nucleotides are TGTGCCAGCAGCCCGAGCGGGGGGACGACCTACGAGCAGTACTTC. It is translated as CASSPSGGTTYEQYF.